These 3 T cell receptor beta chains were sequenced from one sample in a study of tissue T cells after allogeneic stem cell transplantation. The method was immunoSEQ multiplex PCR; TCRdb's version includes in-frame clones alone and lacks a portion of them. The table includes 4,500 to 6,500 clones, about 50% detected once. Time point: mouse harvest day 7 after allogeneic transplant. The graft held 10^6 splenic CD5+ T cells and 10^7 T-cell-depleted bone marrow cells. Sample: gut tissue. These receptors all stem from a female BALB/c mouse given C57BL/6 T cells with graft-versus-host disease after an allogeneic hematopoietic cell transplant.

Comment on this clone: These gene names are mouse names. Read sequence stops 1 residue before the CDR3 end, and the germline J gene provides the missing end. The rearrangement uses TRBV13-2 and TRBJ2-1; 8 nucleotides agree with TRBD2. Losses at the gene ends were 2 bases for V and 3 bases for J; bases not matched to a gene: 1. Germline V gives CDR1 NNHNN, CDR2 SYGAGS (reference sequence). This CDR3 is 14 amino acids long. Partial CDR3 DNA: TGTGCCAGCGGTGAACTGGGGGTCTATGCTGAGCAGTTC. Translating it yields CASGELGVYAEQF. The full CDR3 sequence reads CASGELGVYAEQFF.

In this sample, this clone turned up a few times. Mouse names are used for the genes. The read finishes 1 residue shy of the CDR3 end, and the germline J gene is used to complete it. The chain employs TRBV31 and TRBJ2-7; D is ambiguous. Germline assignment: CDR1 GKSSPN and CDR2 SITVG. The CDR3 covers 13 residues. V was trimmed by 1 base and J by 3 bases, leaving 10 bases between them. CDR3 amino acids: CAWSPRRFYEQYF. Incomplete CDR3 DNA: TGTGCCTGGAGTCCCCGGCGATTCTATGAACAGTAC.

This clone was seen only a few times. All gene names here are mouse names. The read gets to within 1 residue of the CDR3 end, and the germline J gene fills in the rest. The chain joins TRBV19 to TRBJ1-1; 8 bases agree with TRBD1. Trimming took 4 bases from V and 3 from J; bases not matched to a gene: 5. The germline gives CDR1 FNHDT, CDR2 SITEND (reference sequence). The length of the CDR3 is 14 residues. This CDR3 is CASSLDRGHTEVFF. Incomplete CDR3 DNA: TGTGCCAGCAGTCTCGACAGGGGACACACAGAAGTCTTC.